This TCR beta chain is from a study of CD8 T cells in Susac syndrome. TEMRA cells were FACS-enriched, with CD8+ and CD4+ T cells isolated negatively. cDNA came from about 0.5 to 1 ug RNA primed by random hexamers. Multiplex immunoSEQ PCR targeted 54 Vbeta and 13 Jbeta TCR beta segments. One entry per CDR3 protein results from TCRdb running MiXCR on the immunoSEQ multiplex PCR reads. The repertoire holds 150,000 to 200,000 distinct CDR3 sequences, with under 97% as singletons. The germline V gene has CDR1 SQVTM and CDR2 ANQGSEA. Trimming cost V 4 bases and J 1 base, with 10 bases left between them. The CDR3 contains 13 residues. This clonotype is a singleton in its sample.

Sequencing was done on a sample of CD4+ T cells from PBMCs. This chain links TRBV29-1 with TRBJ1-1; the D gene is possibly TRBD1 (5 bases). The sequence was obtained from a human donor with multiple sclerosis. DNA of the CDR3: TGCAGCGTTGTTTTGGGGGGGAACACTGAAGCTTTCTTT. Its protein product is CSVVLGGNTEAFF.